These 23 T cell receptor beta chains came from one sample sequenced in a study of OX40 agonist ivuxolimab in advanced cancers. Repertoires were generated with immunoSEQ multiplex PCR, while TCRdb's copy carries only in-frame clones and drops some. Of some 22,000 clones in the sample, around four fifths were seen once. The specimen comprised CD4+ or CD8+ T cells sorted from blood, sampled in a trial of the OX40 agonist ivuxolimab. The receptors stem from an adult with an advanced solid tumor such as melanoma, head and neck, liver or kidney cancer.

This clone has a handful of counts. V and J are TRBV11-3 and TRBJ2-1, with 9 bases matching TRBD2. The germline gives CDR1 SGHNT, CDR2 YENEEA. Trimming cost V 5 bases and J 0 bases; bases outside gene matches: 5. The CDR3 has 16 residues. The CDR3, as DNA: TGTGCCAGCAGCCATAGCGGGGGTAGCTCCTACAATGAGCAGTTCTTC. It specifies CASSHSGGSSYNEQFF.

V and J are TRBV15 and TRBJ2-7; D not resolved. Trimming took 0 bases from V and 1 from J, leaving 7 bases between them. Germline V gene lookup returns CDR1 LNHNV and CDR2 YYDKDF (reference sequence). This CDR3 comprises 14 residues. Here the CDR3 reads CATSRDLTSYEQYF. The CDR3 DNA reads TGTGCCACCAGCAGAGATCTAACTTCCTACGAGCAGTACTTC.

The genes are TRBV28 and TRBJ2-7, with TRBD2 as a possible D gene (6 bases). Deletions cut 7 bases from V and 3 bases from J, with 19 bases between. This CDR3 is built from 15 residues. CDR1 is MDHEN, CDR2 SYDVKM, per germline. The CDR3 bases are TGTGCCAGCATGGTTGGAGGAGGGGTAATCTACGAGCAGTACTTC. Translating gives CASMVGGGVIYEQYF. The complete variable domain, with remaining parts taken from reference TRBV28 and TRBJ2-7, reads DVKVTQSSRYLVKRTGEKVFLECVQDMDHENMFWYRQDPGLGLRLIYFSYDVKMKEKGDIPEGYSVSREKKERFSLILESASTNQTSMYLCASMVGGGVIYEQYFGPGTRLTVT.

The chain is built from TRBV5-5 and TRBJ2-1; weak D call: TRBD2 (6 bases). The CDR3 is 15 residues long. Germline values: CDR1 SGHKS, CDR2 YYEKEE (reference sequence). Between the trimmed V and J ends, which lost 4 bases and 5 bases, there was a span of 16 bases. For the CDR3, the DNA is TGTGCCAGCAGCGGCGGGACTGGGGTCAACAATGAGCAGTTCTTC. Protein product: CASSGGTGVNNEQFF. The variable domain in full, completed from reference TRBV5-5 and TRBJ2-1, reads DAGVTQSPTHLIKTRGQQVTLRCSPISGHKSVSWYQQVLGQGPQFIFQYYEKEERGRGNFPDRFSARQFPNYSSELNVNALLLGDSALYLCASSGGTGVNNEQFFGPGTRLTVL.

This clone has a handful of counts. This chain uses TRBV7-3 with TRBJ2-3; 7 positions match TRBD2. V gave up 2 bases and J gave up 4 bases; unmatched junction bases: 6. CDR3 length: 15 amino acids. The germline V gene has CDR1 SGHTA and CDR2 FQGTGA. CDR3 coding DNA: TGTGCCAGCAGCTTAGGGAGTGGGAGGGCAGATACGCAGTATTTT. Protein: CASSLGSGRADTQYF.

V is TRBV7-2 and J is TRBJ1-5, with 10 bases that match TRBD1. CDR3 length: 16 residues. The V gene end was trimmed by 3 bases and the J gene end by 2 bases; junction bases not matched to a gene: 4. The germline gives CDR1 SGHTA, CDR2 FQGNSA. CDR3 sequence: CASSFTGTGGNQPQHF. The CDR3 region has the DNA TGTGCCAGCAGCTTCACCGGGACAGGGGGCAATCAGCCCCAGCATTTT.

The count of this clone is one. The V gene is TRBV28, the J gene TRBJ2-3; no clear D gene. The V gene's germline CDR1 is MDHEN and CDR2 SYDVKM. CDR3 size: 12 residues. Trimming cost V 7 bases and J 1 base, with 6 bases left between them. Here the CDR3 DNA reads TGTGCCAGCACGAGAGGCACAGATACGCAGTATTTT. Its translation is CASTRGTDTQYF.

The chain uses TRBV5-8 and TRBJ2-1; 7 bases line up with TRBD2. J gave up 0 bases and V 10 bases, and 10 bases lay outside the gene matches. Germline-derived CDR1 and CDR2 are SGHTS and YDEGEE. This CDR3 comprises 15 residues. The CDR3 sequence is CAGVRDYNSYNEQFF. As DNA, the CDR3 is TGTGCCGGAGTTAGGGACTACAACTCCTACAATGAGCAGTTCTTC.

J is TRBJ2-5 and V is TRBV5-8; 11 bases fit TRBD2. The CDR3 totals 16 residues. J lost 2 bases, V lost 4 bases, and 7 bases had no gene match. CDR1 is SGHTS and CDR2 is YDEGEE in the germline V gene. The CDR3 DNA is TGTGCCAGCAGCCGTGGTAGCGGGGGGGCGCAAGAGACCCAGTACTTC. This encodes CASSRGSGGAQETQYF.

CDR3 DNA sequence: TGTGCCAGCAGTGAGGGGACGACTAACTATGGCTACACCTTC. Amino acid sequence: CASSEGTTNYGYTF. The gene calls are TRBV27 and TRBJ1-2; tentative D call: TRBD1 (5 bases). Per the germline V gene, CDR1 is MNHEY and CDR2 is SMNVEV (reference sequence). The CDR3 length is 14 residues. The ends were cut back, 5 bases at V and 0 bases at J, with 10 bases in the middle.

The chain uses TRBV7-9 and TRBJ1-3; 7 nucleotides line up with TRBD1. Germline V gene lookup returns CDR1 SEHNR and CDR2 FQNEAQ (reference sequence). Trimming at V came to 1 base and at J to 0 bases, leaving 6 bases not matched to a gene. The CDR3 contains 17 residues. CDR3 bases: TGTGCCAGCAGCTTAGGGGAGGGGGCCAGCTCTGGAAACACCATATATTTT. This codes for CASSLGEGASSGNTIYF. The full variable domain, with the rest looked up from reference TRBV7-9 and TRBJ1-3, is DTGVSQNPRHKITKRGQNVTFRCDPISEHNRLYWYRQTLGQGPEFLTYFQNEAQLEKSRLLSDRFSAERPKGSFSTLEIQRTEQGDSAMYLCASSLGEGASSGNTIYFGEGSWLTVV.

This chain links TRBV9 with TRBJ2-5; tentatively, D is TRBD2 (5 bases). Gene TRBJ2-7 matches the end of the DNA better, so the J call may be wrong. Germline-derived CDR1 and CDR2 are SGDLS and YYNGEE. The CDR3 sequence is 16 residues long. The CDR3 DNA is TGTGCCAGCAGCGGAGCGGAGAGGCAGAGCTCCTACGAGCAGTACTTC. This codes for CASSGAERQSSYEQYF.

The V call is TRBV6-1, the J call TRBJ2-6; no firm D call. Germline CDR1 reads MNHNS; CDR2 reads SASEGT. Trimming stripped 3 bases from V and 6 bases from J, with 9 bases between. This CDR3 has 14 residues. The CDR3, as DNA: TGTGCCAGCAGTGAGGCAGGTGAGGCCAACGTCCTGACTTTC. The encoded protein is CASSEAGEANVLTF.

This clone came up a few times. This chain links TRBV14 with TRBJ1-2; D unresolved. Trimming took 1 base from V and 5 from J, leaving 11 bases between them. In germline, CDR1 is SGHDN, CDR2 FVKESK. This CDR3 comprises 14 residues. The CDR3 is CASSQAAERYGYTF. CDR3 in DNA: TGTGCCAGCAGCCAAGCGGCAGAACGGTATGGCTACACCTTC.

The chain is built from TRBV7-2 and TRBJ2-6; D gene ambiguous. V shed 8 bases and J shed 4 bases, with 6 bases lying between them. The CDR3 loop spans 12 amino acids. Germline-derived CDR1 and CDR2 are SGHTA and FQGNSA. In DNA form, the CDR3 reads TGTGCCAGCCAACAGGGGGCCAACGTCCTGACTTTC. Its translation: CASQQGANVLTF.

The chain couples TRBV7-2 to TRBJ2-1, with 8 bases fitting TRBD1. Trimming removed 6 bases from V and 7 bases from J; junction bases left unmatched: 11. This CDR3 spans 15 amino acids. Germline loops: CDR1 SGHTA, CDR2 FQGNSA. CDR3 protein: CASSPQGAMLNEQFF. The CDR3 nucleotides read TGTGCCAGCAGTCCTCAGGGGGCAATGTTGAATGAGCAGTTCTTC.

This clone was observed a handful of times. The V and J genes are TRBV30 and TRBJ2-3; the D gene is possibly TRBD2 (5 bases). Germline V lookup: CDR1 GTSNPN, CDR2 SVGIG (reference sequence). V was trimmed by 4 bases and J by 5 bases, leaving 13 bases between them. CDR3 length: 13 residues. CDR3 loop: CAWKGGQVDTQYF. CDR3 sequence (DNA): TGTGCCTGGAAGGGCGGGCAGGTAGATACGCAGTATTTT.

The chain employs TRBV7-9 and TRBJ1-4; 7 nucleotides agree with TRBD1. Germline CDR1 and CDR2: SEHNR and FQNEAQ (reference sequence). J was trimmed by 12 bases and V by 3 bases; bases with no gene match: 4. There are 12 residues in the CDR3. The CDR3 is CASSLFQGELFF. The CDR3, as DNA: TGTGCCAGCAGCTTGTTTCAGGGGGAACTGTTTTTT.

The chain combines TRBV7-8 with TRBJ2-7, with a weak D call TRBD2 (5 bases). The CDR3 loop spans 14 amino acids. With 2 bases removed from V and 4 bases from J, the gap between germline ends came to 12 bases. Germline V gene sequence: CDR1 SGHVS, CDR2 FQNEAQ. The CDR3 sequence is CASSLYVRGYEQYF. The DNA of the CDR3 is TGTGCCAGCAGCTTATACGTCAGAGGGTACGAGCAGTACTTC.

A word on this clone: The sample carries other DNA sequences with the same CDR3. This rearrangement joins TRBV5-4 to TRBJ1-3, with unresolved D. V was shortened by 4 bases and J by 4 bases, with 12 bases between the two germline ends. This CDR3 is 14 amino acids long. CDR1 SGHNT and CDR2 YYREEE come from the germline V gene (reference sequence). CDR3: CASSSRTGGNTIYF. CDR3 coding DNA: TGTGCCAGCAGCAGCAGGACGGGAGGAAACACCATATATTTT.

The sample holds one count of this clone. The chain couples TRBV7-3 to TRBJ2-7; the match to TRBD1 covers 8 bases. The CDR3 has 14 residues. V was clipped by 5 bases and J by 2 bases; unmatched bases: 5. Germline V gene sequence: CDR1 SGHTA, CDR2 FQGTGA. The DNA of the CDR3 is TGTGCCAGCAGCCACGACAGGGGAGCCTACGAGCAGTACTTC. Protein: CASSHDRGAYEQYF.

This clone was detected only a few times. CDR3 sequence: CASSLGAGGTGELFF. The CDR3 DNA follows: TGCGCCAGCAGCTTGGGAGCGGGGGGCACCGGGGAGCTGTTTTTT. The V call is TRBV5-1, the J call TRBJ2-2, with TRBD2 matching 9 bases. After removal of 0 bases from V and 4 bases from J, the junction contained 1 base not matched to a gene. This CDR3 is built from 15 residues. Germline CDR1 and CDR2: SGHRS and YFSETQ.

CDR3 region: CASSDLGLGEQFF. CDR3 DNA sequence: TGTGCCAGCAGTGATCTGGGGCTGGGTGAGCAGTTCTTC. The rearrangement links TRBV2 to TRBJ2-1, with TRBD1 as a possible D gene (5 bases). CDR1 and CDR2 from the germline V gene are SNHLY and FYNNEI. Trimming cost V 3 bases and J 9 bases, with 12 bases left between them. This CDR3 contains 13 residues.